These T cell receptor beta chains were read from a single sample in a study of blood T cell repertoires in COVID-19. Libraries were prepared by immunoSEQ multiplex PCR; TCRdb keeps only in-frame clonotypes and omits some of them. The sample holds hundreds of thousands of clones, roughly 80% seen once. The sample taken for sequencing was PBMCs or T cells enriched from blood (not recorded which). The origin of the receptors is a man between 40 and 49 years old who had been exposed to COVID-19. CDR3s include the opening cysteine and the closing phenylalanine or tryptophan. Each record gives: D gene, J gene, V gene, clone size, CDR3 protein, CDR3 DNA. D genes are given only for firm matches. Clone size is shown for a subset of rows, as once, few, many or a class of expanded clone.

d_call: TRBD2
j_call: TRBJ2-5
v_call: TRBV10-2
clone_size: .
cdr3_aa: CASSEIPSGIVETQYF
cdr3_nt: TGCGCCAGCAGTGAGATTCCTAGCGGGATTGTAGAGACCCAGTACTTC

d_call: .
j_call: TRBJ2-3
v_call: TRBV5-6
clone_size: .
cdr3_aa: CASSWGPGGTGADTQYF
cdr3_nt: TGTGCCAGCAGCTGGGGTCCTGGGGGGACGGGTGCAGATACGCAGTATTTT

d_call: TRBD1
j_call: TRBJ1-2
v_call: TRBV2
clone_size: .
cdr3_aa: CASRWGQGYGYTF
cdr3_nt: TGTGCCAGCAGATGGGGACAGGGCTATGGCTACACCTTC

d_call: .
j_call: TRBJ1-5
v_call: TRBV3-1/TRBV3-2
clone_size: .
cdr3_aa: CASSQDHSVQPQHF
cdr3_nt: TGTGCCAGCAGCCAAGATCACTCTGTTCAGCCCCAGCATTTT

d_call: TRBD2
j_call: TRBJ2-7
v_call: TRBV7-9
clone_size: .
cdr3_aa: CASSHPAGGGDYEQYF
cdr3_nt: TGTGCCAGCAGCCACCCGGCGGGAGGGGGGGACTACGAGCAGTACTTC

d_call: TRBD2
j_call: TRBJ2-5
v_call: TRBV7-9
clone_size: .
cdr3_aa: CASTPSGEETQYF
cdr3_nt: TGTGCCAGCACACCTAGCGGAGAAGAGACCCAGTACTTC

d_call: .
j_call: TRBJ1-2
v_call: TRBV14
clone_size: .
cdr3_aa: CASSLLPGGYTF
cdr3_nt: TGTGCCAGCAGCCTATTACCCGGGGGCTACACCTTC

d_call: .
j_call: TRBJ2-3
v_call: TRBV12-5
clone_size: .
cdr3_aa: CASGLVPREVSTDTQYF
cdr3_nt: TGTGCTAGTGGTTTGGTACCAAGAGAGGTATCCACAGATACGCAGTATTTT

d_call: .
j_call: TRBJ2-1
v_call: TRBV18
clone_size: .
cdr3_aa: CASSLFGQSSYNEQFF
cdr3_nt: TGTGCCAGCTCACTCTTCGGACAGAGCTCCTACAATGAGCAGTTCTTC

d_call: .
j_call: TRBJ1-1
v_call: TRBV30
clone_size: .
cdr3_aa: CAWFRARAFF
cdr3_nt: TGTGCCTGGTTCAGGGCCAGAGCTTTCTTT

d_call: TRBD2
j_call: TRBJ2-7
v_call: TRBV2
clone_size: few
cdr3_aa: CASRLEAGRYF
cdr3_nt: TGTGCCAGCAGGCTCGAAGCGGGAAGGTACTTC

d_call: .
j_call: TRBJ1-1
v_call: TRBV18
clone_size: .
cdr3_aa: CASSPQLNTEAFF
cdr3_nt: TGTGCCAGCTCACCACAGCTCAACACTGAAGCTTTCTTT

d_call: .
j_call: TRBJ2-7
v_call: TRBV2
clone_size: .
cdr3_aa: CASSDRGNFYEQYF
cdr3_nt: TGTGCCAGCAGTGATCGGGGAAATTTCTACGAGCAGTACTTC

d_call: .
j_call: TRBJ1-2
v_call: TRBV18
clone_size: .
cdr3_aa: CASSPPSGGLVLGYTF
cdr3_nt: TGTGCCAGCTCACCACCGTCCGGGGGATTGGTTTTGGGCTACACCTTC

d_call: .
j_call: TRBJ1-6
v_call: TRBV7-7
clone_size: few
cdr3_aa: CASSLSGNANSPLHF
cdr3_nt: TGTGCTAGCAGCTTGTCCGGTAACGCGAATTCACCCCTCCACTTT

d_call: .
j_call: TRBJ2-7
v_call: TRBV25-1
clone_size: .
cdr3_aa: CASSDQGVTSEGSYEQYF
cdr3_nt: TGTGCCAGCAGTGACCAGGGGGTGACTAGCGAAGGTTCCTACGAGCAGTACTTC

d_call: .
j_call: TRBJ2-5
v_call: TRBV7-2
clone_size: .
cdr3_aa: CASSKRMLETQYF
cdr3_nt: TGTGCCAGCAGCAAGAGAATGTTGGAGACCCAGTACTTC

d_call: TRBD1
j_call: TRBJ2-4
v_call: TRBV7-9
clone_size: .
cdr3_aa: CASSLGGQGTKNIQYF
cdr3_nt: TGTGCCAGCAGCTTAGGGGGACAGGGAACCAAAAACATTCAGTACTTC

d_call: .
j_call: TRBJ1-1
v_call: TRBV28
clone_size: few
cdr3_aa: CASSSVGENTEAFF
cdr3_nt: TGTGCCAGCTCTTCAGTGGGAGAGAACACTGAAGCTTTCTTT

d_call: .
j_call: TRBJ2-3
v_call: TRBV7-8
clone_size: .
cdr3_aa: CASNHRDLSTDTQYF
cdr3_nt: TGTGCCAGCAACCACCGGGACTTGAGCACAGATACGCAGTATTTT

d_call: .
j_call: TRBJ1-1
v_call: TRBV11-3
clone_size: .
cdr3_aa: CASSQRGTEAFF
cdr3_nt: TGTGCCAGCTCCCAACGCGGCACTGAAGCTTTCTTT

d_call: .
j_call: TRBJ2-7
v_call: TRBV23-1
clone_size: .
cdr3_aa: CASSQISPRREGSYEQYF
cdr3_nt: TGCGCCAGCAGTCAAATCTCCCCGCGGCGGGAAGGGTCCTACGAGCAGTACTTC

d_call: TRBD2
j_call: TRBJ2-7
v_call: TRBV5-6
clone_size: few
cdr3_aa: CASSYSGSYEQYF
cdr3_nt: TGTGCCAGCAGCTATAGCGGGAGTTACGAGCAGTACTTC

d_call: TRBD1
j_call: TRBJ1-1
v_call: TRBV7-9
clone_size: few
cdr3_aa: CASSLAGRGYEAFF
cdr3_nt: TGTGCCAGCAGCTTAGCCGGCAGGGGGTATGAAGCTTTCTTT

d_call: .
j_call: TRBJ2-2
v_call: TRBV6-4
clone_size: .
cdr3_aa: CASMRRANTGELFF
cdr3_nt: TGTGCCAGCATGAGACGGGCGAACACCGGGGAGCTGTTTTTT

d_call: .
j_call: TRBJ2-5
v_call: TRBV7-8
clone_size: .
cdr3_aa: CASSQGLLKETQYF
cdr3_nt: TGTGCCAGCAGCCAGGGACTTCTAAAAGAGACCCAGTACTTC

d_call: .
j_call: TRBJ2-6
v_call: TRBV29-1
clone_size: .
cdr3_aa: CSVSGFSGANVLTF
cdr3_nt: TGCAGCGTCTCGGGTTTCTCTGGGGCCAACGTCCTGACTTTC

d_call: TRBD2
j_call: TRBJ2-2
v_call: TRBV7-3
clone_size: .
cdr3_aa: CASSLMSSGTAGELFF
cdr3_nt: TGTGCCAGCAGCTTAATGTCTAGCGGGACTGCCGGGGAGCTGTTTTTT